This T cell receptor beta chain was observed in a study of shared clonotypes between healthy human individuals. For the study at large: A couple of women and three men aged 18 to 49 made up the donors.

Using immunoSEQ multiplex PCR, the repertoire was profiled, and TCRdb retains in-frame clones only, with some absent. The sample records roughly 1,800,000 clones, approximately 94% being singletons. In germline, CDR1 is SEHNR, CDR2 FQNEAQ (reference sequence). After removal of 1 base from V and 3 bases from J, the junction contained 4 bases not matched to a gene. The CDR3 length is 16 residues. Positive CCR7 selection of CD45RO-negative cells yielded the naive CD8 cells, and terminally differentiated effector memory CD45RA+ cells were excluded. The genes are TRBV7-9 and TRBJ2-1; TRBD1 matches 9 bases. The receptor was isolated from a man between 18 and 35 years old in good health. The material sequenced was naive CD8+ T cells sorted from blood. The CDR3 region has the DNA TGTGCCAGCAGCTTAGTTGGGACAGGGCTCTACAATGAGCAGTTCTTC. This sequence encodes CASSLVGTGLYNEQFF.